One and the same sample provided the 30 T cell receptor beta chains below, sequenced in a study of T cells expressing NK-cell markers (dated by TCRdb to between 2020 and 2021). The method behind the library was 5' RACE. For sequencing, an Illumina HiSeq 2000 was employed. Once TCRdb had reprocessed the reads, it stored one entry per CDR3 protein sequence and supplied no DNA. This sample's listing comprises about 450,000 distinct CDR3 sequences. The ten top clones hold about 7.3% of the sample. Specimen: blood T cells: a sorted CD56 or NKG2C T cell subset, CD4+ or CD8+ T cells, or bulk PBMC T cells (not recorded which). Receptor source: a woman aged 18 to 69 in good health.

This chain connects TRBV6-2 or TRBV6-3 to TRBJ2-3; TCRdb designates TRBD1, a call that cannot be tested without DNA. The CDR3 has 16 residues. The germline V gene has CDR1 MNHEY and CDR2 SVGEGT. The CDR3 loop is CASREGHLTYADTQYF.

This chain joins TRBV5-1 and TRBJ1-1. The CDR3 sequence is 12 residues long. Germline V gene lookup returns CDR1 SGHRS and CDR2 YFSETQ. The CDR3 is CASSLYSGEAFF.

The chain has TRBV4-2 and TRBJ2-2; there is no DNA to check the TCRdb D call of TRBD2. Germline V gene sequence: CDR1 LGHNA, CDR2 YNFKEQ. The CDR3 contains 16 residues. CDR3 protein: CASSQRSGTNTGELFF.

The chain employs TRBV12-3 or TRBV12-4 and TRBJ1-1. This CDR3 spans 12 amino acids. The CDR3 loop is CASSRGWDEAFF.

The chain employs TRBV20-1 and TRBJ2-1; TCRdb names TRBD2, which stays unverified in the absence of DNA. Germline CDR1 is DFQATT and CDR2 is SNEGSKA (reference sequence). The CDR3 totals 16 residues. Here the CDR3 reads CSARDRSGGGYNEQFF.

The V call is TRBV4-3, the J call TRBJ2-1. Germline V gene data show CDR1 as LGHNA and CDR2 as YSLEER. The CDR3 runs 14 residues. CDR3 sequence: CASSQESSVNEQFF.

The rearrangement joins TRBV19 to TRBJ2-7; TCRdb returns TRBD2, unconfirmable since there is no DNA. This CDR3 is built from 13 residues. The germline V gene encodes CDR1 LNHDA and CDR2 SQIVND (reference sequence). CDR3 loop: CAWVGQGFHEQYF.

CDR3 amino acids: CSVDHTTDTQYF. The chain links TRBV29-1 to TRBJ2-3. Germline CDR1 reads SQVTM; CDR2 reads ANQGSEA. The CDR3 loop spans 12 amino acids.

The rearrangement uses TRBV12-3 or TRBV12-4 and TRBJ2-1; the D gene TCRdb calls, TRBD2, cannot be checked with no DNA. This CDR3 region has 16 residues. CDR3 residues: CASSFTSGGSRNEQFF.

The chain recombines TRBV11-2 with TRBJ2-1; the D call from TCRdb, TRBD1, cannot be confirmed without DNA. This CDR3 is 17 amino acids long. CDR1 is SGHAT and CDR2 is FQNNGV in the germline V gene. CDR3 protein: CASSPRQGRWGYNEQFF. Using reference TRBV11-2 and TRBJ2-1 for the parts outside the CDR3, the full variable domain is EAGVAQSPRYKIIEKRQSVAFWCNPISGHATLYWYQQILGQGPKLLIQFQNNGVVDDSQLPKDRFSAERLKGVDSTLKIQPAKLEDSAVYLCASSPRQGRWGYNEQFFGPGTRLTVL.

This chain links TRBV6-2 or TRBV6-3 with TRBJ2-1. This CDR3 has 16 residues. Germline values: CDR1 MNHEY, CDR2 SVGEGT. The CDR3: CASSYSIGGLYNEQFF.

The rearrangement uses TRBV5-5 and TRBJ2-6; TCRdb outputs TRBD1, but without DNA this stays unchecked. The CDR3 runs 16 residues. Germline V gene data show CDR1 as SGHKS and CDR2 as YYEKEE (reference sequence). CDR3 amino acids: CASSLWGGSGANVLTF. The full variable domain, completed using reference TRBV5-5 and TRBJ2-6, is DAGVTQSPTHLIKTRGQQVTLRCSPISGHKSVSWYQQVLGQGPQFIFQYYEKEERGRGNFPDRFSARQFPNYSSELNVNALLLGDSALYLCASSLWGGSGANVLTFGAGSRLTVL.

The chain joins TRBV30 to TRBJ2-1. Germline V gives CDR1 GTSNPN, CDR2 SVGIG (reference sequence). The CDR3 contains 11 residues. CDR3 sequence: CAWRDHNEQFF. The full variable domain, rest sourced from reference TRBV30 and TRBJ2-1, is SQTIHQWPATLVQPVGSPLSLECTVEGTSNPNLYWYRQAAGRGLQLLFYSVGIGQISSEVPQNLSASRPQDRQFILSSKKLLLSDSGFYLCAWRDHNEQFFGPGTRLTVL.

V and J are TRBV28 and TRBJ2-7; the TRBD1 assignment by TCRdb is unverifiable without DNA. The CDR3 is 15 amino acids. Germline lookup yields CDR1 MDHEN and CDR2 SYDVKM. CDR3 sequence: CASSSTGQHSYEQYF.

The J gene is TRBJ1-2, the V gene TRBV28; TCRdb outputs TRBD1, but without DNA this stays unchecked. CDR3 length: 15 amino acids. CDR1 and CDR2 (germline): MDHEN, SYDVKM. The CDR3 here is CASSLGQGANYGYTF.

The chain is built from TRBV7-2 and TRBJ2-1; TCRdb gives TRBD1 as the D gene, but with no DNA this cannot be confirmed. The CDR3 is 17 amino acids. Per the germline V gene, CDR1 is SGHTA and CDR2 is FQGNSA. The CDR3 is CASSDGTGGFPYNEQFF.

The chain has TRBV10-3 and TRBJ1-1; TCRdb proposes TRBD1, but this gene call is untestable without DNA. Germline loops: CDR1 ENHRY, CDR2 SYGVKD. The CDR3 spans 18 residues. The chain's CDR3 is CAISDVGGGAAGNTEAFF.

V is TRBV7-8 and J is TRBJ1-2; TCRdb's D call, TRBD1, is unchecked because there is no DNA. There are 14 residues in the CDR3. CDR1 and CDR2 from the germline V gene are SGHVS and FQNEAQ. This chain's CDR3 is CASSAGGWLYGYTF. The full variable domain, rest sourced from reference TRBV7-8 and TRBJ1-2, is GAGVSQSPRYKVAKRGQDVALRCDPISGHVSLFWYQQALGQGPEFLTYFQNEAQLDKSGLPSDRFFAERPEGSVSTLKIQRTQQEDSAVYLCASSAGGWLYGYTFGSGTRLTVV.

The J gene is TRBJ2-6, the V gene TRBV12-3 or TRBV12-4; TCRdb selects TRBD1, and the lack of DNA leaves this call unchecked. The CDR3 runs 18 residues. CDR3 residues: CASSPSSQGASGANVLTF.

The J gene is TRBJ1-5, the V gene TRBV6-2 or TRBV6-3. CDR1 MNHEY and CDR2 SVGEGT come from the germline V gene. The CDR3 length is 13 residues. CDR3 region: CASENTPSQPQHF.

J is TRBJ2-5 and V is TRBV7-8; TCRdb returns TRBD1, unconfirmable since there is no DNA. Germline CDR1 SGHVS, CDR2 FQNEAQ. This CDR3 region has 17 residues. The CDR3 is CASSSILPGHRQKTQYF.

This CDR3 reads CASSLSRGQPQHF. The rearrangement uses TRBV7-2 and TRBJ1-5; TCRdb outputs TRBD1, but without DNA this stays unchecked. Germline assignment: CDR1 SGHTA and CDR2 FQGNSA. The CDR3 totals 13 residues.

The CDR3 sequence is CASSLVPGNTGELFF. V and J are TRBV7-2 and TRBJ2-2; TCRdb returns TRBD1, unconfirmable since there is no DNA. CDR1 and CDR2 (germline): SGHTA, FQGNSA. This CDR3 is 15 amino acids long.

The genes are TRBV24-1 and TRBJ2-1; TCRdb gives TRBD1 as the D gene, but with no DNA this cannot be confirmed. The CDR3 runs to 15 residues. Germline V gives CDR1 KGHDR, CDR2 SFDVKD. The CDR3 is CATSDFRTGGVEQFF.

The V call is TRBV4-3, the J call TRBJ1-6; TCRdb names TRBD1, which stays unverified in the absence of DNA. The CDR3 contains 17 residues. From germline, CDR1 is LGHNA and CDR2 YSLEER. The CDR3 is CASSQDKKGQNNSPLHF.

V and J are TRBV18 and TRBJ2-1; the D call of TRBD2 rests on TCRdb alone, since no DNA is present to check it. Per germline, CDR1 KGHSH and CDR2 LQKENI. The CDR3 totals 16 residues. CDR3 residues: CASSPRFPSKDNEQFF.

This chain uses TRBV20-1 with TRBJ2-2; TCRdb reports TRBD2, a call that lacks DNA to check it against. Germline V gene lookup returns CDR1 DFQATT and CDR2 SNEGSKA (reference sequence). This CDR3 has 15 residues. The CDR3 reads CSARGLAGATGELFF.

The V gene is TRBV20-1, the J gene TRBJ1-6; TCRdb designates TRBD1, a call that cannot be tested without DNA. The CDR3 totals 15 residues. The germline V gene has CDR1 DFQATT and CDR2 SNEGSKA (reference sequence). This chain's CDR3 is CSAQGDSSYNSPLHF.

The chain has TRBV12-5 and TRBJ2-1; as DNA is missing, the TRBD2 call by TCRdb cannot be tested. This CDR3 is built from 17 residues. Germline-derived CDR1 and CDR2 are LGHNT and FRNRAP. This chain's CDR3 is CASSFQREGRSYNEQFF.

CDR3 amino acids: CASSFSGTGLDQPQHF. This chain connects TRBV28 to TRBJ1-5; the D call of TRBD1 rests on TCRdb alone, since no DNA is present to check it. The CDR3 extends over 16 amino acids. The germline V gene encodes CDR1 MDHEN and CDR2 SYDVKM.